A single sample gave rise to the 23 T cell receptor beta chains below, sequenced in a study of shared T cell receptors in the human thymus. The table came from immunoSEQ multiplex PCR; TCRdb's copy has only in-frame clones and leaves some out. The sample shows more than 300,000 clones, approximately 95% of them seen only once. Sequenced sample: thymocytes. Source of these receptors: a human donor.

The CDR3 coding sequence is TGTGCCAGCAGCTTAATGAGCGGGATCGTGCCCCTCTACGAGCAGTACTTC. Translated, it gives CASSLMSGIVPLYEQYF. V and J are TRBV7-2 and TRBJ2-7; 7 bases are a match to TRBD2. V gave up 2 bases and J gave up 3 bases; unmatched junction bases: 13. This CDR3 has 17 residues. Germline CDR1 SGHTA, CDR2 FQGNSA. Filled out from reference TRBV7-2 and TRBJ2-7, the complete variable domain reads GAGVSQSPSNKVTEKGKDVELRCDPISGHTALYWYRQSLGQGLEFLIYFQGNSAPDKSGLPSDRFSAERTGGSVSTLTIQRTQQEDSAVYLCASSLMSGIVPLYEQYFGPGTRLTVT.

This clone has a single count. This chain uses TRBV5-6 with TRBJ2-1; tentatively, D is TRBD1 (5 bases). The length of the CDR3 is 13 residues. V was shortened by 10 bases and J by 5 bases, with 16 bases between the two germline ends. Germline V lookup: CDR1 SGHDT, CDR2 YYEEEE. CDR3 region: CASASGWNNEQFF. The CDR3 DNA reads TGTGCCTCAGCCTCAGGGTGGAACAATGAGCAGTTCTTC.

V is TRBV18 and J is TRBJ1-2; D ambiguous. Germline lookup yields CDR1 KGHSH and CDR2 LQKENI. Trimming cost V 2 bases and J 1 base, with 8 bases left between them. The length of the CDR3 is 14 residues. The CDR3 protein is CASSPEVGNYGYTF. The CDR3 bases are TGTGCCAGCTCACCAGAAGTCGGTAACTATGGCTACACCTTC.

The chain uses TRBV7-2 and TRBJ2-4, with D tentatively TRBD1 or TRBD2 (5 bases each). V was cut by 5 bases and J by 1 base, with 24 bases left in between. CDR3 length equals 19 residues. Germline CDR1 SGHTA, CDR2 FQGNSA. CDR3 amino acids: CASSGGSWGGRGAKNIQYF. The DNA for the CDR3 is TGTGCCAGCAGCGGCGGTTCTTGGGGCGGCCGAGGGGCCAAAAACATTCAGTACTTC.

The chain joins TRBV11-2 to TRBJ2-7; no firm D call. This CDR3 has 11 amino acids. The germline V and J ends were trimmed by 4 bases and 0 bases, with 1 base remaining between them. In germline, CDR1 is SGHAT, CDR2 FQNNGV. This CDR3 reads CASSYSYEQYF. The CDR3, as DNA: TGTGCCAGCAGCTACTCCTACGAGCAGTACTTC.

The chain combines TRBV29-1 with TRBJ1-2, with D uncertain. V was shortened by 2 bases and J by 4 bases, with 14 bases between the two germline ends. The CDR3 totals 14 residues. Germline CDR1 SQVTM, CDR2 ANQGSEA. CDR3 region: CSVESVVFGYGYTF. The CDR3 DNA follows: TGCAGCGTTGAAAGTGTGGTTTTCGGCTATGGCTACACCTTC.

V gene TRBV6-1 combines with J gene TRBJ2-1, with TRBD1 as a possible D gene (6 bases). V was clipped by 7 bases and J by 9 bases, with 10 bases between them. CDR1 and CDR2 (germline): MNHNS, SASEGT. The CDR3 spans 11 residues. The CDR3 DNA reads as TGTGCCAGCAACAGGGCGGGTGAGCAGTTCTTC. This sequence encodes CASNRAGEQFF.

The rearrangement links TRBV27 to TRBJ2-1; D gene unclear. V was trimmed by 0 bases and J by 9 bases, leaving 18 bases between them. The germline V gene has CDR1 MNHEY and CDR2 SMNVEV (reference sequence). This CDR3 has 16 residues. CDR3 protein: CASSLSPFRPPCEQFF. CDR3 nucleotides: TGTGCCAGCAGTTTATCCCCCTTCCGGCCCCCTTGTGAGCAGTTCTTC.

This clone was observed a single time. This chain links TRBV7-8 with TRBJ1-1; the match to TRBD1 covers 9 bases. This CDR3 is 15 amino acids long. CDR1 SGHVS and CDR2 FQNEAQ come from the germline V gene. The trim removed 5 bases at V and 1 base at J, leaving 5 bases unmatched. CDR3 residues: CASSRQQGANTEAFF. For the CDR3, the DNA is TGTGCCAGCAGCAGACAACAGGGGGCGAACACTGAAGCTTTCTTT.

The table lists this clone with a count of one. For the CDR3, the DNA is TGTGCCAGCAGACCGGGACTAGCTTCCTACGAGCAGTACTTC. Translated: CASRPGLASYEQYF. This chain links TRBV28 with TRBJ2-7, with 9 nucleotides matching TRBD2. CDR3 length: 14 amino acids. CDR1 and CDR2 from the germline V gene are MDHEN and SYDVKM. The V and J ends lost 6 bases and 1 base, in that order; junction bases with no gene match: 4.

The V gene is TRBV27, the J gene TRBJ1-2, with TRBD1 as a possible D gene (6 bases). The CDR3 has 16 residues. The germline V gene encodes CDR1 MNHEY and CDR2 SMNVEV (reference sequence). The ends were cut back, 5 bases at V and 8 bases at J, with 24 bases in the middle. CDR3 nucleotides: TGTGCCAGCAGTCCGTCGGTGGTTTCAGGGGCGCTAGGCTACACCTTC. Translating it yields CASSPSVVSGALGYTF.

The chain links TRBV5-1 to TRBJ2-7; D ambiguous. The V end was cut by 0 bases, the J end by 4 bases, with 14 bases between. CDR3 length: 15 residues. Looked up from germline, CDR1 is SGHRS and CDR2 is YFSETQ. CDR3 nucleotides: TGCGCCAGCAGCTTGGTGGGGAACCGAGATTACGAGCAGTACTTC. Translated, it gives CASSLVGNRDYEQYF.

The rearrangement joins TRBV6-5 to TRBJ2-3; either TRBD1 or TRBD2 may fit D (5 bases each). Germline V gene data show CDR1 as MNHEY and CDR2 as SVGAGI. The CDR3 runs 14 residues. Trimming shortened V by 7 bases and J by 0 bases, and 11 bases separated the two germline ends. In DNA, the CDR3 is TGTGCCAGCACCAACGGGGCTAGCACAGATACGCAGTATTTT. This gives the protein CASTNGASTDTQYF.

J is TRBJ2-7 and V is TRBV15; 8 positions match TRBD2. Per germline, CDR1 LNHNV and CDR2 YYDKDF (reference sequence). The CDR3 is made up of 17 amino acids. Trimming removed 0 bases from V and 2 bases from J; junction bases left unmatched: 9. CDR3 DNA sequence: TGTGCCACCAGCAGAGATATTCTCCTAGCGGGTACCTACGAGCAGTACTTC. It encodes CATSRDILLAGTYEQYF.

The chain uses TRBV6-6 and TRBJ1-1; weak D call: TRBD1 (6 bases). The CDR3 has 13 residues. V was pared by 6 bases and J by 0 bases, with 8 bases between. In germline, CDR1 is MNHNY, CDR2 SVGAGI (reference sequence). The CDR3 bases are TGTGCCAGCAGAGACAGGTTGAACACTGAAGCTTTCTTT. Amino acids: CASRDRLNTEAFF.

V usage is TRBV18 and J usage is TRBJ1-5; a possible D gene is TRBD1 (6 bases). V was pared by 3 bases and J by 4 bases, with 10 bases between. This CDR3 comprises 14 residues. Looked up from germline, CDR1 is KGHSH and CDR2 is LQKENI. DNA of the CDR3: TGTGCCAGCTCACCCGGACAGCTGAATCAGCCCCAGCATTTT. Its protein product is CASSPGQLNQPQHF.

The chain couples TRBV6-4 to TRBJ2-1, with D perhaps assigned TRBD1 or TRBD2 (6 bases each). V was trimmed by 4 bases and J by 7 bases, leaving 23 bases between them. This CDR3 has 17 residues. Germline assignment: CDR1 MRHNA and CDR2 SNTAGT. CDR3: CASSGSGGSGRLNEQFF. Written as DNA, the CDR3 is TGTGCCAGCAGTGGGTCCGGGGGCTCCGGGAGACTGAATGAGCAGTTCTTC.

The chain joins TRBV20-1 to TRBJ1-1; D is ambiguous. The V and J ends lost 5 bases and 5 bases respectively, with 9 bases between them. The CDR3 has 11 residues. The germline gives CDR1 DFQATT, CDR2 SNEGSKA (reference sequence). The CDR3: CSAPRSTEAFF. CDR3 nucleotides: TGCAGTGCTCCTAGGAGTACTGAAGCTTTCTTT.

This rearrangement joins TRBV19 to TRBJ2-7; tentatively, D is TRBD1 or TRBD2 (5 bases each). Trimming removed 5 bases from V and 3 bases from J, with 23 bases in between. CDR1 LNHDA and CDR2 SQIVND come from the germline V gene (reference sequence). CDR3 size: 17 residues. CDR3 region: CASSAGSRDAELYEQYF. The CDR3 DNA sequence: TGTGCCAGTAGTGCGGGTTCCCGGGACGCCGAACTCTACGAGCAGTACTTC.

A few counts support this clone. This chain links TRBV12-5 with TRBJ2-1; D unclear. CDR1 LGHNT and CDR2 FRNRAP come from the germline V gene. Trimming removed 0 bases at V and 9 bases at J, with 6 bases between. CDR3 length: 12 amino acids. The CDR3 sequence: CASGLVNTEQFF. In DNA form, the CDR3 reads TGTGCTAGTGGTTTGGTTAACACTGAGCAGTTCTTC.

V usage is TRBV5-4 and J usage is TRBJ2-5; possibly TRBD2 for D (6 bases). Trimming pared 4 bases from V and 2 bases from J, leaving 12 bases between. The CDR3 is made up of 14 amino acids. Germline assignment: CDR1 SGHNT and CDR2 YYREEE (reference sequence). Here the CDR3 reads CASSPTRGQETQYF. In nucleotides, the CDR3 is TGTGCCAGCAGCCCGACTAGAGGGCAAGAGACCCAGTACTTC. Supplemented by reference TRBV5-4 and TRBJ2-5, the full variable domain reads ETGVTQSPTHLIKTRGQQVTLRCSSQSGHNTVSWYQQALGQGPQFIFQYYREEENGRGNFPPRFSGLQFPNYSSELNVNALELDDSALYLCASSPTRGQETQYFGPGTRLLVL.

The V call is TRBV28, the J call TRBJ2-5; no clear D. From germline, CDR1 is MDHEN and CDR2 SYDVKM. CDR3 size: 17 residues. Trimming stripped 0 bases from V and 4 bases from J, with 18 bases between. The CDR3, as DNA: TGTGCCAGCAGTTTATGCACAGCGCCCTGCGAGTCAGAGACCCAGTACTTC. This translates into CASSLCTAPCESETQYF. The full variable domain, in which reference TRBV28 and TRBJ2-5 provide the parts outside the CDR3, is DVKVTQSSRYLVKRTGEKVFLECVQDMDHENMFWYRQDPGLGLRLIYFSYDVKMKEKGDIPEGYSVSREKKERFSLILESASTNQTSMYLCASSLCTAPCESETQYFGPGTRLLVL.

CDR3 in amino acids: CACGGMDEQYF. The CDR3 bases are TGTGCCTGCGGGGGGATGGATGAGCAGTACTTC. The chain joins TRBV7-9 to TRBJ2-7; TRBD2 matches 8 bases. The J segment lost 7 bases and the V segment lost 11 bases, leaving 7 bases of the junction unmatched. CDR1 is SEHNR and CDR2 is FQNEAQ in the germline V gene (reference sequence). This CDR3 spans 11 amino acids.